Listed below are T cell receptor beta chains from one sample, sequenced in a study of blood T cell repertoires in COVID-19. Data came from immunoSEQ multiplex PCR; TCRdb stores just in-frame clones and leaves some out. The sample has 150,000 to 200,000 clones, around 89% seen once. The sample taken for sequencing was PBMCs or T cells enriched from blood (not recorded which). The origin of the receptors is a woman younger than 30 who had recovered from COVID-19. Each CDR3 is given with its conserved first and last residue. The order of the fields is CDR3 protein, CDR3 length, V gene.

CDR3aa: CAWSVPRVEQFF
len: 12
v_gene: TRBV30

CDR3aa: CSVLTALNTEAFF
len: 13
v_gene: TRBV29-1

CDR3aa: CASSPAWDRANEKLFF
len: 16
v_gene: TRBV5-1

CDR3aa: CASSLGGTGQAGELFF
len: 16
v_gene: TRBV5-1

CDR3aa: CSSGTAIYEQYF
len: 12
v_gene: TRBV29-1

CDR3aa: CSVMTVLNTEAFF
len: 13
v_gene: TRBV29-1

CDR3aa: CASSTDGTEAFF
len: 12
v_gene: TRBV19

CDR3aa: CAWGKVGGQGFYEQFF
len: 16
v_gene: TRBV30

CDR3aa: CASSEARGHTRNEQFF
len: 16
v_gene: TRBV2

CDR3aa: CASSDGLGGNEQFF
len: 14
v_gene: TRBV10-1

CDR3aa: CASSQGTNQPQHF
len: 13
v_gene: TRBV6-4

CDR3aa: CASSIDREPDPNYGYTF
len: 17
v_gene: TRBV5-5

CDR3aa: CASSRTEQETQYF
len: 13
v_gene: TRBV12-5

CDR3aa: CASSPGQGMAGNTIYF
len: 16
v_gene: TRBV5-4

CDR3aa: CASSELGGRTGELFF
len: 15
v_gene: TRBV2

CDR3aa: CSVVRVYSYNEQFF
len: 14
v_gene: TRBV29-1

CDR3aa: CASRVANEKLFF
len: 12
v_gene: TRBV5-4

CDR3aa: CASSQVPGGLQETQYF
len: 16
v_gene: TRBV3-1/TRBV3-2

CDR3aa: CASSLDPEYSNQPQHF
len: 16
v_gene: TRBV11-3

CDR3aa: CASSWRQGGVQETQYF
len: 16
v_gene: TRBV28

CDR3aa: CASSQDGRPNTGELFF
len: 16
v_gene: TRBV4-1

CDR3aa: CASSVGSGGGAQYF
len: 14
v_gene: TRBV9

CDR3aa: CASSHRGRDEQYF
len: 13
v_gene: TRBV7-9

CDR3aa: CARRRQGDVQPQHF
len: 14
v_gene: TRBV5-3

CDR3aa: CASGLPRTVGAFF
len: 13
v_gene: TRBV12-5

CDR3aa: CASSEGLGPNTEAFF
len: 15
v_gene: TRBV25-1

CDR3aa: CASSLGGTGGYEKLFF
len: 16
v_gene: TRBV11-2

CDR3aa: CASSELGQGYQPQHF
len: 15
v_gene: TRBV27

CDR3aa: CASNSALGQPQHF
len: 13
v_gene: TRBV19

CDR3aa: CASSPPFTSGGADTQYF
len: 17
v_gene: TRBV7-9

CDR3aa: CASSFMARLADTDTQYF
len: 17
v_gene: TRBV11-2

CDR3aa: CASSRGEYSNQPQHF
len: 15
v_gene: TRBV2

CDR3aa: CASSYSMGTSGYTF
len: 14
v_gene: TRBV6-2/TRBV6-3

CDR3aa: CASSLGVRTEAFF
len: 13
v_gene: TRBV27

CDR3aa: CASRHSLEDRDYNSPLHF
len: 18
v_gene: TRBV28

CDR3aa: CASSWAGQLIYF
len: 12
v_gene: TRBV7-2

CDR3aa: CASSTRQLDGYTF
len: 13
v_gene: TRBV19

CDR3aa: CASSYEYSNQPQHF
len: 14
v_gene: TRBV2

CDR3aa: CATSDSGTSGLGNTGELFF
len: 19
v_gene: TRBV24-1

CDR3aa: CASSIGTSTGELFF
len: 14
v_gene: TRBV19

CDR3aa: CASSGYGTGLTQLFF
len: 15
v_gene: TRBV9

CDR3aa: CASSLAKESSGANVLTF
len: 17
v_gene: TRBV5-4

CDR3aa: CASSQSTSGGANTQYF
len: 16
v_gene: TRBV4-1

CDR3aa: CASSSGGAELYEQYF
len: 15
v_gene: TRBV4-1

CDR3aa: CASSQTSGGAGGKNIQYF
len: 18
v_gene: TRBV3-1/TRBV3-2

CDR3aa: CASSFRDSQLEGYTF
len: 15
v_gene: TRBV7-9